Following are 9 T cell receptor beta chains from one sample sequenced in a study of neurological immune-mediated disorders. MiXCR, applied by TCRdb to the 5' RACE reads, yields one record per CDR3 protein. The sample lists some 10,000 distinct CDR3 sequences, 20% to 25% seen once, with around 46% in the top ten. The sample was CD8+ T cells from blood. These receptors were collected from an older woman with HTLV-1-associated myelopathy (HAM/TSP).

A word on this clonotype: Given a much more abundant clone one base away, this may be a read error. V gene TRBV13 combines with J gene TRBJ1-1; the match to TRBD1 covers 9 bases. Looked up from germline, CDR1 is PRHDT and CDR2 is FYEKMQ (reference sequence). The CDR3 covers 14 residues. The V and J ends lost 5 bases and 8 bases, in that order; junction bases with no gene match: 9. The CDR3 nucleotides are TGTGCCAGCAGCCTGGACAGGGGTCATAAAGAAGCTTTCTTT. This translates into CASSLDRGHKEAFF.

Here the CDR3 reads CASSPGADFTEAFF. The CDR3 DNA reads as TGTGCCAGCAGCCCGGGGGCGGATTTCACTGAAGCTTTCTTT. This sequence joins TRBV5-6 and TRBJ1-1; a weak D match, TRBD1 (6 bases). The CDR3 totals 14 residues. V was cut by 4 bases and J by 4 bases, with 14 bases left in between. From germline, CDR1 is SGHDT and CDR2 YYEEEE.

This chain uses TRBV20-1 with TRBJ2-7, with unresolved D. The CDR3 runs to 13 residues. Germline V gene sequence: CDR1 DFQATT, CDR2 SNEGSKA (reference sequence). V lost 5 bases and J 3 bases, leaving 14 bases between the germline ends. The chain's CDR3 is CSAGLGWGYEQYF. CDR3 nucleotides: TGCAGTGCTGGCCTCGGTTGGGGCTACGAGCAGTACTTC.

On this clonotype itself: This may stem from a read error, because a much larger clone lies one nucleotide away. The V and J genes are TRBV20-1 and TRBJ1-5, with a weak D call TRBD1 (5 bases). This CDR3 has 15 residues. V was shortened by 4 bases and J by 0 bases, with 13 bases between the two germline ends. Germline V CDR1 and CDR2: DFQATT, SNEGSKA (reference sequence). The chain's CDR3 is CSANDSPLSNQPQHF. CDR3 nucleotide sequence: TGCAGTGCTAACGACAGTCCCCTTAGCAATCAGCCCCAGCATTTT.

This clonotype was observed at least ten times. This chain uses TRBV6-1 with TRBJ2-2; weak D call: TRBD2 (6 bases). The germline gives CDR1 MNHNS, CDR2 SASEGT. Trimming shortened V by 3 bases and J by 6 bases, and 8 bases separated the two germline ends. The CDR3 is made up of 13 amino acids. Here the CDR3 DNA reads TGTGCCAGCAGTGAGTGGGGGGCCGGGGAGCTGTTTTTT. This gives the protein CASSEWGAGELFF.

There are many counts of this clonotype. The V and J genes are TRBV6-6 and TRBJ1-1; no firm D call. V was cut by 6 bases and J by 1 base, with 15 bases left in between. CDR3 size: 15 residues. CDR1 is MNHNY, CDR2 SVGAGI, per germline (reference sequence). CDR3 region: CASSADPGANTEAFF. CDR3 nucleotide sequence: TGTGCCAGCAGCGCCGATCCGGGTGCGAACACTGAAGCTTTCTTT.

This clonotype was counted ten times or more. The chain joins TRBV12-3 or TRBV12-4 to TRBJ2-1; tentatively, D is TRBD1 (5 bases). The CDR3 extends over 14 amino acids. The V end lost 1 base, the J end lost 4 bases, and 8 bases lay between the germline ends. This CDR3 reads CASSLVPGYNEQFF. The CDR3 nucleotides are TGTGCCAGCAGTTTAGTCCCAGGGTACAATGAGCAGTTCTTC.

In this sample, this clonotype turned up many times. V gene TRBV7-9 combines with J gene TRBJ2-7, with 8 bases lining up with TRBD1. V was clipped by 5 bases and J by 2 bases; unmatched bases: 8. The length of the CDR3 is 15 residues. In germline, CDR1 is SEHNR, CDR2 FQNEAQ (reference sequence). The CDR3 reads CASSADRDPTYEQYF. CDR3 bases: TGTGCCAGCAGCGCGGACAGGGACCCTACCTACGAGCAGTACTTC.

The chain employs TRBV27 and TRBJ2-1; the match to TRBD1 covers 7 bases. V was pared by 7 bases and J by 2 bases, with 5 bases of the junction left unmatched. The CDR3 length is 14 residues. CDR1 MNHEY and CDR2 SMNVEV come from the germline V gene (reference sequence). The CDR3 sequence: CASKTGSPYNEQFF. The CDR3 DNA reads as TGTGCCAGCAAGACAGGGTCCCCCTACAATGAGCAGTTCTTC.